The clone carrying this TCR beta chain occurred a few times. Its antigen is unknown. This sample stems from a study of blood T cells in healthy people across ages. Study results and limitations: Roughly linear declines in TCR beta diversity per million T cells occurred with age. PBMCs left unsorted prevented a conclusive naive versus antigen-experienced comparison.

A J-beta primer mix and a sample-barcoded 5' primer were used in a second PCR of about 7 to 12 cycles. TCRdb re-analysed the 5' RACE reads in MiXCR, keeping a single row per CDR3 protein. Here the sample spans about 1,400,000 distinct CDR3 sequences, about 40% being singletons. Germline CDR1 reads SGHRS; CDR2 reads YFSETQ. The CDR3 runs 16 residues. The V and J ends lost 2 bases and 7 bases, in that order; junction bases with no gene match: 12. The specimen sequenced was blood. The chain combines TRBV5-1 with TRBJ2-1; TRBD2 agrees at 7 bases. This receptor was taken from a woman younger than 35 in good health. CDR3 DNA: TGCGCCAGCAGCTTTACAGGTGGCGGGAGATCAAATGAGCAGTTCTTC. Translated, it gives CASSFTGGGRSNEQFF.